This T cell receptor (beta chain) stems from a study of cytomegalovirus exposure and HLA in healthy donors. Turning to the study itself: The approximately 110 validation repertoires, a later analysis reported, used the same platform as the approximately 670 repertoires from the first cohort. The study, taken as a whole, reports: In a later analysis, first-cohort TCR clusters were found to tend to co-occur in the approximately 120 validation repertoires. The classifier reportedly diagnosed cytomegalovirus status with high sensitivity and specificity. Confirmation in vitro established that a few CMV-associated chains were specific for CMV antigens.

The CDR3 is 15 amino acids. Germline V gene data show CDR1 as LGHNA and CDR2 as YSLEER. Between the trimmed V and J ends, which lost 1 base and 3 bases, there was a span of 13 bases. TCRdb keeps only in-frame clones here, not all; method: immunoSEQ multiplex PCR. The repertoire consists of around 300,000 clones, with roughly 90% occurring once and the leading ten covering around 0.9%. Of note for this clone: Its antigen is currently unknown.

The source is a woman under 30 in good health and CMV-seronegative. The source material was PBMCs. The chain uses TRBV4-3 and TRBJ2-7; D uncertain. CDR3 nucleotide sequence: TGCGCCAGCAGCCAAGGTCTACAGTCAAACTACGAGCAGTACTTC. This encodes CASSQGLQSNYEQYF.